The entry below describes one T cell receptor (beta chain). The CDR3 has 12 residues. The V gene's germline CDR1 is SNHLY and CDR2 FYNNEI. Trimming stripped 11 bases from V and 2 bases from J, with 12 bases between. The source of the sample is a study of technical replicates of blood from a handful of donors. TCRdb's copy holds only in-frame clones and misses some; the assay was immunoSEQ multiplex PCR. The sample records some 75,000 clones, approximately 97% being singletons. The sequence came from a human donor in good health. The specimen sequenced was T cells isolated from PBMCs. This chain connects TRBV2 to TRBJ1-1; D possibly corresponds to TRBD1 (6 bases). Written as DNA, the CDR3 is TGTGCCGTGCACAGGGAAAACACTGAAGCTTTCTTT. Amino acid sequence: CAVHRENTEAFF.